Listed below are T cell receptor beta chains from one sample, sequenced in a study of cytomegalovirus exposure and HLA in healthy donors. Profiling relied on immunoSEQ multiplex PCR, and the TCRdb table lists in-frame clones only, not all of them. The top ten clones hold approximately 2.7% of a sample with some 160,000 clones, around 84% of them seen once. Sequencing was done on a sample of PBMCs. These receptors all stem from a boy between 2 and 10 years old in good health and CMV-seronegative. The CDR3 runs from the conserved cysteine through the conserved F or W. Fields, in order: V gene, D gene, clone size, J gene, CDR3 DNA, CDR3 protein. A D gene is named only where the DNA matches it firmly. Where a row states a size, it is once, few, many or the class of an expanded clone; other rows omit it.

>TRBV5-1|-|-|TRBJ2-1
TGCGCCAGCACCCGTGAGGGTGCAGGGGACAATGAGCAGTTCTTC
CASTREGAGDNEQFF
>TRBV4-1|-|-|TRBJ2-1
TGCGCCAGCAGCCAAGAAGGAGCTTTGGATGAGCAGTTCTTC
CASSQEGALDEQFF
>TRBV5-1|-|-|TRBJ2-5
TGCGCCAGCAGCCCACAGGGTCAGGAGACCCAGTACTTC
CASSPQGQETQYF
>TRBV27|-|few|TRBJ2-7
TGTGCCATCGGGTATAACGAGCAGTACTTC
CAIGYNEQYF
>TRBV10-3|TRBD1|once|TRBJ2-7
TGTGCCATCAGCCGGGACAGAGCCACCTACGAGCAGTACTTC
CAISRDRATYEQYF
>TRBV5-4|TRBD2|-|TRBJ2-7
TGTGCCAGCAGCTTGGGGGGAGGGGTAGCGGGAAGCCGTGGGGGCGAGCAGTACTTC
CASSLGGGVAGSRGGEQYF
>TRBV5-1|-|once|TRBJ2-1
TGCGCCAGCAGCTTGTCACAGGTCTCCTACAATGAGCAGTTCTTC
CASSLSQVSYNEQFF
>TRBV6-1|-|-|TRBJ1-2
TGTGCCAGCAGTGAGCCGGACAGCCCGGCTTATGGCTACACCTTC
CASSEPDSPAYGYTF
>TRBV4-3|TRBD2|once|TRBJ2-3
TGCGCCAGCAGCCAAGAAACTGGCACGGCTAGCGGTATAGATACGCAGTATTTT
CASSQETGTASGIDTQYF
>TRBV5-1|-|-|TRBJ1-4
TGCGCCAGCAGCTTGGCAGGGCCGCGGAATGAAAAACTGTTTTTT
CASSLAGPRNEKLFF
>TRBV18|-|-|TRBJ1-1
TGTGCCAGCTCCCTAAAACCACAGGGAAACACTGAAGCTTTCTTT
CASSLKPQGNTEAFF
>TRBV4-1|-|-|TRBJ2-1
TGCGTCAGCAGCCAATCGGGCGGGGCCTATGACGGTGAGCAGTTCTTC
CVSSQSGGAYDGEQFF
>TRBV7-9|TRBD1|-|TRBJ1-4
TGTGCCAGCAGTCCCGATGGGACAGGGAATGAAAAACTGTTTTTT
CASSPDGTGNEKLFF
>TRBV28|-|-|TRBJ2-3
TGTGCCAGCAGTTTTTTCAGGGGGGGCACAGATACGCAGTATTTT
CASSFFRGGTDTQYF
>TRBV28|TRBD1|-|TRBJ2-7
TGTGCCAGCAGTTCGGCCGGGACAGGGAACTACGAGCAGTACTTC
CASSSAGTGNYEQYF
>TRBV10-2|TRBD2|once|TRBJ2-3
TGCGCCAGCAGTCAAAGGACTAGCGGGAGGGATACGCAGTATTTT
CASSQRTSGRDTQYF
>TRBV7-2|TRBD2|-|TRBJ2-7
TGTGCCAGCAGCTCTTACCCCTTACTAGCGGGAGATAACGAGCAGTACTTC
CASSSYPLLAGDNEQYF
>TRBV7-9|-|-|TRBJ2-5
TGTGCCAGCAGTCCGGGAGTGGAGGGGACCCAGTACTTC
CASSPGVEGTQYF
>TRBV7-3|-|-|TRBJ2-7
TGTGCCAGCAGCCCCCACGCAGGGCATACCTACGAGCAGTACTTC
CASSPHAGHTYEQYF
>TRBV7-9|-|few|TRBJ2-7
TGTGCCAGCAGCTTACAGGCCAGGGGCGAGCAGTACTTC
CASSLQARGEQYF
>TRBV19|TRBD1|-|TRBJ1-1
TGTGCCAGTAGGAGAACAGGGGGGGACACTGAAGCTTTCTTT
CASRRTGGDTEAFF
>TRBV4-2|-|-|TRBJ1-5
TGTGCCAGCAGCCAAGGAGGATCCAGCAATCAGCCCCAGCATTTT
CASSQGGSSNQPQHF
>TRBV19|-|-|TRBJ1-2
TGTGCCAGTAGTAGAAACGGAGCCCTTTATGGCTACACCTTC
CASSRNGALYGYTF
>TRBV5-6|TRBD2|few|TRBJ2-3
TGTGCCAGCAGCTATCCCGGGACTAGCGGGATATCTAGCACAGATACGCAGTATTTT
CASSYPGTSGISSTDTQYF